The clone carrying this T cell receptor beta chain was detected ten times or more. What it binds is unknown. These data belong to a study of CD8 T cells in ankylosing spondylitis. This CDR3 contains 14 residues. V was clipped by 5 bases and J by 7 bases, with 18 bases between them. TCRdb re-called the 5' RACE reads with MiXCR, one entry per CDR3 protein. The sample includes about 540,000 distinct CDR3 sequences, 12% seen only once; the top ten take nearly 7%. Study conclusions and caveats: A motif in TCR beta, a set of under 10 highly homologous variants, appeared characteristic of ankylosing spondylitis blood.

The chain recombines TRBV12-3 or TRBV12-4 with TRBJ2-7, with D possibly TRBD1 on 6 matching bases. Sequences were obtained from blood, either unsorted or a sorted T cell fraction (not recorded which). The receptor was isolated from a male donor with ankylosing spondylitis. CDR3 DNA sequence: TGTGCCAGCAGTCCCCTTGGGACAAGAGGGGAGCAGTACGTC. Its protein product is CASSPLGTRGEQYV.